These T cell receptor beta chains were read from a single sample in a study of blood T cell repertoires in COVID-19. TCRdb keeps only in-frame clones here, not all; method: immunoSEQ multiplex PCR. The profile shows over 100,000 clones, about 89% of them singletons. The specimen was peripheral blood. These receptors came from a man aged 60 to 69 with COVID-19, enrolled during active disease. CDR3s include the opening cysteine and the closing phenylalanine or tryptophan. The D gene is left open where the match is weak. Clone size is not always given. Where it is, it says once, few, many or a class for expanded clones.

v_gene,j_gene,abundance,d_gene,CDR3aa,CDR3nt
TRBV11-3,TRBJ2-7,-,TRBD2,CASSPGLAGGKNEQYF,TGTGCCAGCAGCCCCGGACTAGCGGGGGGGAAAAACGAGCAGTACTTC
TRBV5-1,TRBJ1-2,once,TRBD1,CASSLARQGASGYTF,TGCGCCAGCAGCTTGGCCCGACAGGGGGCCTCTGGCTACACCTTC
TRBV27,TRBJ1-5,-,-,CASTPPGESQHF,TGTGCCAGCACCCCGCCTGGGGAGTCCCAGCATTTT
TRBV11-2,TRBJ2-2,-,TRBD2,CASSERRGGFRELFF,TGTGCCAGCAGCGAAAGGCGGGGGGGGTTCCGGGAGCTGTTTTTT
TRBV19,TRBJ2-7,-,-,CASRETGRSYEQYF,TGTGCCAGTAGGGAGACAGGGAGGTCCTACGAGCAGTACTTC
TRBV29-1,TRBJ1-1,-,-,CSVEVRGQRTEAFF,TGCAGCGTTGAAGTTCGAGGGCAGCGGACTGAAGCTTTCTTT
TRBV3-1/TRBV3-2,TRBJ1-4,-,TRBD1,CASSQQGGATNEKLFF,TGTGCCAGCAGCCAACAGGGGGGAGCAACTAATGAAAAACTGTTTTTT
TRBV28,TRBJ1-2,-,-,CASSFEGMDYGYTF,TGTGCCAGCAGTTTTGAGGGTATGGACTATGGCTACACCTTC
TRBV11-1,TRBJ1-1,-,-,CASSQVKRGNTEAFF,TGTGCCAGCAGCCAGGTCAAACGGGGGAACACTGAAGCTTTCTTT
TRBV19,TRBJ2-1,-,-,CASSISSGANEQFF,TGTGCCAGTAGTATATCTTCCGGAGCCAATGAGCAGTTCTTC
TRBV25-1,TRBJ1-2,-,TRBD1,CASSEPGQYGYTF,TGTGCCAGCAGTGAACCGGGACAGTATGGCTACACCTTC
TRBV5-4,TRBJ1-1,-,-,CASSFGGTNTEAFF,TGTGCCAGCAGCTTTGGAGGGACCAACACTGAAGCTTTCTTT
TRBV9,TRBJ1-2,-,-,CASSVEQTGTYGYTF,TGTGCCAGCAGCGTAGAACAGACAGGAACCTATGGCTACACCTTC
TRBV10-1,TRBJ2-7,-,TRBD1,CASSESWTGFYEQYF,TGCGCCAGCAGTGAGTCGTGGACAGGCTTCTACGAGCAGTACTTC
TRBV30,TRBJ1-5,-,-,CAWSGQEYQPQHF,TGTGCCTGGAGTGGACAGGAATATCAGCCCCAGCATTTT
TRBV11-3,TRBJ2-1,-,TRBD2,CASSLGRLAGVNEQFF,TGTGCCAGCAGCTTAGGGCGGCTAGCGGGGGTGAATGAGCAGTTCTTC
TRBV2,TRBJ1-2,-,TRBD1,CASRTGGALTYGYTF,TGTGCCAGCAGAACAGGGGGCGCATTGACGTATGGCTACACCTTC
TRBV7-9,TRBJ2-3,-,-,CASTPTGDTQYF,TGTGCCAGCACTCCGACGGGGGATACGCAGTATTTT
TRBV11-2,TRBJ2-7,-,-,CASSSSTRVYEQYF,TGTGCCAGCAGCTCATCGACCAGGGTCTACGAGCAGTACTTC
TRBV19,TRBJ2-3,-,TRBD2,CASSSREGTDTQYF,TGTGCCAGTAGTTCCCGGGAGGGGACAGATACGCAGTATTTT
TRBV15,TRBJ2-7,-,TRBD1,CATSRPTGGSYEQYF,TGTGCCACCAGCAGACCGACAGGGGGCTCCTACGAGCAGTACTTC
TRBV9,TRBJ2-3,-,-,CASSVDGTSTDTQYF,TGTGCCAGCAGCGTAGATGGGACAAGCACAGATACGCAGTATTTT
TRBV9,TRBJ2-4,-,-,CASSVAGKNIQYF,TGTGCCAGCAGCGTAGCGGGGAAAAACATTCAGTACTTC
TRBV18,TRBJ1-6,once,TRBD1,CASSRTGAAGGSPLHF,TGTGCCAGCTCCCGCACAGGGGCCGCGGGGGGTTCACCCCTCCACTTT
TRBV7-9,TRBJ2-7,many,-,CASSFPIRRGLSSYEQYF,TGTGCCAGCAGCTTCCCGATTAGACGGGGACTCAGCTCCTACGAGCAGTACTTC
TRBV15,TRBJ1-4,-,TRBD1,CATSTPGTGTKLFF,TGTGCCACCAGCACCCCCGGGACAGGCACAAAACTGTTTTTT
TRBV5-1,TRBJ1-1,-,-,CASSWTVDTEAFF,TGCGCCAGCAGCTGGACAGTGGACACTGAAGCTTTCTTT
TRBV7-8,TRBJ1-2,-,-,CASSLGQGGYGYTF,TGTGCCAGCAGCTTAGGCCAGGGAGGCTATGGCTACACCTTC
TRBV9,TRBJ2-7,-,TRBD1,CASSVGGTGAYEQYF,TGTGCCAGCAGCGTAGGGGGGACAGGCGCCTACGAGCAGTACTTC
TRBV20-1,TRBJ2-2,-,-,CSASETAGELFF,TGCAGTGCTAGTGAAACAGCCGGGGAGCTGTTTTTT
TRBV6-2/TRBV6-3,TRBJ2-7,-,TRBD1,CASSSQGAPYEQYF,TGTGCCAGCAGTTCACAGGGGGCCCCCTACGAGCAGTACTTC
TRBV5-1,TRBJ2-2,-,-,CASSRRPGLDTGELFF,TGCGCCAGCAGCCGACGCCCGGGACTTGACACCGGGGAGCTGTTTTTT
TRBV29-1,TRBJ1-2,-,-,CSVEGQDHNYGYTF,TGCAGCGTTGAGGGGCAGGATCACAACTATGGCTACACCTTC
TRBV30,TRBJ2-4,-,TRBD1,CAWSISSGTDPRIPRITQYF,TGTGCCTGGAGTATCTCCTCCGGGACAGACCCGAGAATTCCCCGAATTACTCAGTACTTC
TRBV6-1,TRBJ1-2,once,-,CASSDLTQGAYGYTF,TGTGCCAGCAGTGATCTCACACAGGGTGCCTATGGCTACACCTTC
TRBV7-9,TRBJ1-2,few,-,CASSSGSGGYTF,TGTGCCAGCAGCTCAGGGTCGGGTGGCTACACCTTC
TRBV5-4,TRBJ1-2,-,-,CASSLSGGGGYTF,TGTGCCAGCAGCTTGAGTGGGGGAGGTGGCTACACCTTC
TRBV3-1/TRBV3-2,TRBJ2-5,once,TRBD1,CASSRGRDRGRFLQETQYF,TGTGCCAGCAGCCGAGGCAGGGACAGGGGGCGATTCCTCCAAGAGACCCAGTACTTC
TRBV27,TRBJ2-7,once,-,CASRGVHRVECPYF,TGTGCCAGCAGGGGGGTCCACAGGGTTGAATGTCCGTACTTC
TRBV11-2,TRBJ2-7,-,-,CASSLDLYEQYF,TGTGCCAGCAGCTTAGATCTCTACGAGCAGTACTTC
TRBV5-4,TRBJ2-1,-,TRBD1,CASGRDRVINEQFF,TGTGCCAGCGGCCGGGACAGGGTGATCAATGAGCAGTTCTTC